The following is a T cell receptor (beta chain) sequence with its context. The specificity of this receptor is unknown. One end of the junction varies from germline; a read error may be responsible. The CDR3 measures 13 amino acids from cysteine to phenylalanine. The DNA shown is the 39-base CDR3, in frame from base 1. Looking up the germline V gene yields CDR1 MRHNA and CDR2 SNTAGT. Flow cytometry had shown CD8+CD57+ cell expansion in the patients selected for sequencing. All patients had severe acquired aplastic anemia diagnosed by International Study of Aplastic Anemia and Agranulocytosis and Camitta criteria. No patient had received any therapy when blood was sampled. In the study, sorted CD4+ and CD8+ blood T cells from patients with severe aplastic anemia and from healthy subjects underwent deep sequencing of TCR repertoires. In the USA, patient enrollment took place under clinicaltrials.gov protocols 00001620, 01623167, 00001397, 00071045, 00081523 and 00961064. Ficoll-Paque density gradient centrifugation was used to isolate peripheral blood mononuclear cells. Before DNA extraction, CD4+ and CD8+ T cells were sorted with FACS or magnetic beads.

Genomic DNA served as template for TCR beta VDJ combination and CDR3 sequence profiling. An Illumina HiSeq 2000 was used for TCR repertoire sequencing. Turning to the authors' computational methods: TRBV/TRBJ rearrangement plots, CDR3 size and DJ length profiles, and Simpson's diversity index were used to assess repertoires. The most abundant DNA sequence in the deep sequencing data was taken as the immunodominant clone. CDR3 amino acid sequences were screened for sharing across subjects and were compared with published repertoires and the VDJdb database. TCRdb passed the public sequencing reads through fastp at Q25 and MiXCR, retaining productive beta sequences. Every CDR3 protein is listed once, alongside the most common genes and DNA of its rows. Clone size and V and J calls follow TCRdb, not the original study. Across this sample there are under 200,000 distinct CDR3 sequences, with around 48% seen only once. The ten largest clones add up to under 2% of the sample.

The sample originates from a study of CD8+CD57+ T cells in acquired aplastic anemia (dated by TCRdb to about 2018). Looking at the study overall: A mean of around 3 ug of DNA, ranging from roughly 0.19 to 27.4 ug, was extracted from sorted CD4+ and CD8+ cells. CD8+CD57+ expansion was defined as frequency above the mean frequency observed in healthy subjects.

Summary of the overall study and its limitations: Although around 30 CD8+ CDR3 sequences were shared by patients and controls, these sequences appeared highly expressed in patients and within the immunodominant clones of patients. Between patients and healthy controls, no significant difference in CD8+ Simpson's diversity was found (P=0.060).

The sequence joins TRBV6-4 to TRBJ2-1; the central 10 bases match TRBD2. The source is a human donor with aplastic anemia. Material for sequencing was sorted CD4+, CD8+, or CD8+CD57+ T cells (not recorded which) from PBMCs. The DNA sequence follows: TGTGCCAGCAGTGACACTAGCGGGATGCGTCTGGTCTTC. This sequence encodes CASSDTSGMRLVF.